This T cell receptor beta chain was recovered during a study of T cell repertoires in cytomegalovirus infection. Across the whole study: An indication of both CMV infection and matching HLA type came from public TCR beta signatures. Study-level findings and limits: The study found HLA-C-restricted CMV-specific TCR beta clonotypes dominating the ex vivo response.

One entry per CDR3 protein results from TCRdb running MiXCR on the reads. The table records around 740,000 distinct CDR3 sequences, 35% of them present only once. A note on this clonotype: Its antigen is as yet unknown.

The CDR3 totals 15 residues. V was pared by 3 bases and J by 6 bases, with 15 bases between. The TCR sequence derives from a human donor in good health (CMV status not recorded). Some clones in this sample may be carry-over from other donors' samples. The rearrangement uses TRBV12-3 or TRBV12-4 and TRBJ1-5; TRBD1 is a possible D gene (5 bases). Specimen: PBMCs. DNA of the CDR3: TGTGCCAGCAGTTTTGGTGGGACTGCAGGTCAGCCCCAGCATTTT. This codes for CASSFGGTAGQPQHF.